This T cell receptor (beta chain) appears in the sequencing data of a study of PD-1 blockade in mismatch repair-deficient tumors. On the study more broadly: Enrolled about 2012-2016, patients had progressing, pretreated mismatch repair-deficient cancers of 12 types. Study-wide findings and caveats: Tumor-resident clones, often undetectable pretreatment in blood, expanded then contracted after pembrolizumab.

The CDR3 spans 12 residues. Germline CDR1 reads SGHTA; CDR2 reads FQGNSA. Trimming stripped 5 bases from V and 6 bases from J, with 10 bases between. The protocol was immunoSEQ multiplex PCR, while the TCRdb copy is restricted to in-frame clones and leaves out a portion. The repertoire has some 85,000 clones, approximately 81% of them found once; the top ten carry roughly 6%. PCR or immunohistochemistry showed mismatch repair deficiency in every enrolled patient. On this clone: As yet, its antigen is unknown.

This TCR derives from an adult with mismatch repair-deficient cancer. The source material was peripheral blood, sampled 44 weeks after starting pembrolizumab. This chain uses TRBV7-2 with TRBJ1-2; no clear D gene. Here the CDR3 reads CASSRRAHGYTF. The CDR3 nucleotides are TGTGCCAGCAGCAGAAGGGCCCATGGCTACACCTTC.